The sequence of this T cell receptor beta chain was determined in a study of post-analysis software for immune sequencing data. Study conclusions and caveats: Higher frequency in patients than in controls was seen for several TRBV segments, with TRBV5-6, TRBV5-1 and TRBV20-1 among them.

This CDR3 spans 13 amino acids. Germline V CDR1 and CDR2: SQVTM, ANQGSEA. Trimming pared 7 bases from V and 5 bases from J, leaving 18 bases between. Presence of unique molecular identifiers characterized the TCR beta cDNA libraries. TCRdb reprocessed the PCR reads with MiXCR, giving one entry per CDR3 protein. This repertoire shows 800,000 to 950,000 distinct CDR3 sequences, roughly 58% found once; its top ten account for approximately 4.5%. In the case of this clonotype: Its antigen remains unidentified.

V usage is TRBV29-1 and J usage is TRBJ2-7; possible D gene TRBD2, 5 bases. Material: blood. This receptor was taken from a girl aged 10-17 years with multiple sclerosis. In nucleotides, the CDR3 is TGCAGCGGCCGGGGTAGGTATACCCACGAGCAGTACTTC. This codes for CSGRGRYTHEQYF.